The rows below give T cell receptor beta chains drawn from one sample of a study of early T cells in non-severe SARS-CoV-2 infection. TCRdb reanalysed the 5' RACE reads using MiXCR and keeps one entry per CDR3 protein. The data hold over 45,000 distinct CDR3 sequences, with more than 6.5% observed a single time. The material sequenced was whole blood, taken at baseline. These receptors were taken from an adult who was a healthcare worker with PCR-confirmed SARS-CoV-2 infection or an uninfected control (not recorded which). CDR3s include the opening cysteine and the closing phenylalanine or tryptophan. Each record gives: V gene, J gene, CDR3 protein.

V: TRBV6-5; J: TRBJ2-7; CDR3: CASRLSGGRSYEQYF
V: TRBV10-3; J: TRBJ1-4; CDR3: CAISGEGVGEKLFF
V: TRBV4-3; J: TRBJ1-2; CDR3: CASSQEVGNLGNYGYTF
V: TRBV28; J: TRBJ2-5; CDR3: CASKSDRSQETQYF
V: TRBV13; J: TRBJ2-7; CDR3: CASSSERGAYEQYF
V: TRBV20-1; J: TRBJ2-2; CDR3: CSARPRGGEVSGELFF
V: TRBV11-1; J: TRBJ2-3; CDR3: CASSPYSGTDTQYF
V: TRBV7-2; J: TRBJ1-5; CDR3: CASSLSSNQPQHF
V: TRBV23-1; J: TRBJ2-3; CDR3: CASSHRDTQYF
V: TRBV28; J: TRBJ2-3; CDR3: CASSPRSLLTDTQYF
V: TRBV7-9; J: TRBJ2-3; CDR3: CASSRPQFTDTQYF
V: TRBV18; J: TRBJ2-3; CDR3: CASSPRRTDTQYF
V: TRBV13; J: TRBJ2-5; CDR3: CASSLTEVETQYF
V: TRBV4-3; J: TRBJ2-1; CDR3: CASSQAPAIGNEQFF
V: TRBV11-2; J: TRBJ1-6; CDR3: CASSLIRNSPLHF
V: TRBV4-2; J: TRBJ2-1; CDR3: CASSPTRRAYNEQFF
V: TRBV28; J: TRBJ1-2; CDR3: CASSSEANYGYTF
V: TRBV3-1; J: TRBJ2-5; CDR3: CASSHGVNQYQETQYF
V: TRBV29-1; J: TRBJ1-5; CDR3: CSVGDRGNQPQHF
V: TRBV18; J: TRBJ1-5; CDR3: CASSPDRDDQPQHF
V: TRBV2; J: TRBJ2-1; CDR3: CASSPRVREGQFF
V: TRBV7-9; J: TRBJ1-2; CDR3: CASSRGGGFVGYTF
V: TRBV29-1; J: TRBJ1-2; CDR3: CSVKDRDPGYTF
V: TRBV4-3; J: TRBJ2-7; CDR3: CASSQHTGGPTYEQYF
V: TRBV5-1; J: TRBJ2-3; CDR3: CASSLMRRTGRGTDTQYF
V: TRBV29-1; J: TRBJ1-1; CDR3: CSVIPGNTEAFF
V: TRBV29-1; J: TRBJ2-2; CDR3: CSVDGTGGELAGELFF
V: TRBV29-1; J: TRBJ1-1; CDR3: CSVEVRYAEAFF
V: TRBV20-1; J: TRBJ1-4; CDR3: CSARDSVNEKLFF
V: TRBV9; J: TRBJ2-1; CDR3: CASSVGASSYNEQFF
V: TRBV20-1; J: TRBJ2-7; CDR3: CSVWMVVGDRGLYEQYF